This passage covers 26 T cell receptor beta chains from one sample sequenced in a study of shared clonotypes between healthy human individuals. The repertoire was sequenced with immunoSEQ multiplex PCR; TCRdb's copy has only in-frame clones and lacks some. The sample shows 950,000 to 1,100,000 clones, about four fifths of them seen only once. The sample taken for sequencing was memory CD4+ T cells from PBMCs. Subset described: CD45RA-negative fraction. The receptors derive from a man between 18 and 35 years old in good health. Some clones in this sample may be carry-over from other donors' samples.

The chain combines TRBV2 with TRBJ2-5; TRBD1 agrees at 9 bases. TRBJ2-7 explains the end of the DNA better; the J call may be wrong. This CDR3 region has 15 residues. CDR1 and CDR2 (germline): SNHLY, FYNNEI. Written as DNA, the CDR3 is TGTGCCAGCAGTGATATCGGGACAGGGATCTACGAGCAGTACTTC. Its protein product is CASSDIGTGIYEQYF.

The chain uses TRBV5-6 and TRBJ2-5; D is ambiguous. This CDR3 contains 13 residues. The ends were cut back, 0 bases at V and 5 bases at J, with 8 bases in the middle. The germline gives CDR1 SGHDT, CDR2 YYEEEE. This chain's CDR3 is CASSLVARETQYF. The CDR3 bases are TGTGCCAGCAGCTTGGTAGCACGGGAGACCCAGTACTTC. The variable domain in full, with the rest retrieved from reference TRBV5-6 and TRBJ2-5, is DAGVTQSPTHLIKTRGQQVTLRCSPKSGHDTVSWYQQALGQGPQFIFQYYEEEERQRGNFPDRFSGHQFPNYSSELNVNALLLGDSALYLCASSLVARETQYFGPGTRLLVL.

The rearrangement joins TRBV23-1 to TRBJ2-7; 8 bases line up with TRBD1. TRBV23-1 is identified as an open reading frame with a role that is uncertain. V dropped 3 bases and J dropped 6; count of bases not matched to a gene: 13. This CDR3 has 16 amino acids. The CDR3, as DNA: TGCGCCAGCAGTCACTTCTCCAGGGGGCGCGTAGGCGAGCAGTACTTC. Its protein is CASSHFSRGRVGEQYF.

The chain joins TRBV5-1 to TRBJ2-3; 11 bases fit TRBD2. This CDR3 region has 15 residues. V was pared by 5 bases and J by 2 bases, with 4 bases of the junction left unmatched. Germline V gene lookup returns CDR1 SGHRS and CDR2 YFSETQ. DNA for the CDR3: TGCGCCAGCAGGCTACTAGCGGGAGTCACAGATACGCAGTATTTT. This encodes CASRLLAGVTDTQYF.

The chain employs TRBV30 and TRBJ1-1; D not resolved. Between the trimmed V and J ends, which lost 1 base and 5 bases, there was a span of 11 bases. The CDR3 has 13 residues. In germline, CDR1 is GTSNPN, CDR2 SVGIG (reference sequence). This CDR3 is CAWSAVRRTEAFF. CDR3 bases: TGTGCCTGGAGTGCCGTCCGGAGGACTGAAGCTTTCTTT.

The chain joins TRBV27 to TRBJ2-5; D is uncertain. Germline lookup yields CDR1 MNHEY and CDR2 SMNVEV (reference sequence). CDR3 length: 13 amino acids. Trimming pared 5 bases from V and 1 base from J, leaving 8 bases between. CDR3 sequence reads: CASSRPGQETQYF. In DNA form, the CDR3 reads TGTGCCAGCAGTAGGCCGGGCCAAGAGACCCAGTACTTC.

CDR3 loop: CASSERPGRYNEQFF. The CDR3 bases are TGTGCCAGTAGTGAGCGGCCTGGGAGATACAATGAGCAGTTCTTC. The gene calls are TRBV19 and TRBJ2-1; a weak D match, TRBD2 (5 bases). Germline CDR1 and CDR2: LNHDA and SQIVND (reference sequence). V lost 5 bases and J lost 4, with 15 bases in between. The CDR3 runs 15 residues. Supplemented by reference TRBV19 and TRBJ2-1, the full variable domain reads DGGITQSPKYLFRKEGQNVTLSCEQNLNHDAMYWYRQDPGQGLRLIYYSQIVNDFQKGDIAEGYSVSREKKESFPLTVTSAQKNPTAFYLCASSERPGRYNEQFFGPGTRLTVL.

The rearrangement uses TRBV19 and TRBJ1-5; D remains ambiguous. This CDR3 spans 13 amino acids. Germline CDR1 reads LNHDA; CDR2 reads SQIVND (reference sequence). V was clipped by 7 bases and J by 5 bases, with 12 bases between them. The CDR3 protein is CASTSLGDQPQHF. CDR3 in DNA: TGTGCCAGTACCTCACTCGGGGATCAGCCCCAGCATTTT.

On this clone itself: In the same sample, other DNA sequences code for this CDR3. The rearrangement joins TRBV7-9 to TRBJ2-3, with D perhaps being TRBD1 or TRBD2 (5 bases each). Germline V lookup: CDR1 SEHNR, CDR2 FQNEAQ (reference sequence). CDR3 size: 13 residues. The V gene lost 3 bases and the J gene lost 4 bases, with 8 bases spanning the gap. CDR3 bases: TGTGCCAGCAGCTTCCAGGGAGCAGATACGCAGTATTTT. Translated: CASSFQGADTQYF.

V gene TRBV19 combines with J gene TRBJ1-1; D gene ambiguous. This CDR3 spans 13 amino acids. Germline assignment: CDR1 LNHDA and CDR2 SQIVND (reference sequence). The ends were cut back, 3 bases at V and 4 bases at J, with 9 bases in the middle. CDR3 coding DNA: TGTGCCAGTAGTATCCGGAATCCCACTGAAGCTTTCTTT. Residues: CASSIRNPTEAFF.

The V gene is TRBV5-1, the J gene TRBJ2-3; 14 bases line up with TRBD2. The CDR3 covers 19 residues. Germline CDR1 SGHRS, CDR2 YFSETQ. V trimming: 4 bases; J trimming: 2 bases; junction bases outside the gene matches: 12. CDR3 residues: CASSIAGTSGRSTTDTQYF. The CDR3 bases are TGCGCCAGCAGCATAGCGGGGACTAGCGGGAGATCTACCACAGATACGCAGTATTTT.

CDR3 residues: CATSRDAGLYGYTF. The CDR3 DNA is TGTGCCACCAGCAGAGATGCAGGCCTCTATGGCTACACCTTC. The chain combines TRBV15 with TRBJ1-2, with D unclear. There are 14 residues in the CDR3. Germline lookup yields CDR1 LNHNV and CDR2 YYDKDF (reference sequence). Trimming took 0 bases from V and 4 from J, leaving 9 bases between them. The entire variable domain, with the rest obtained from reference TRBV15 and TRBJ1-2, is as follows: DAMVIQNPRYQVTQFGKPVTLSCSQTLNHNVMYWYQQKSSQAPKLLFHYYDKDFNNEADTPDNFQSRRPNTSFCFLDIRSPGLGDTAMYLCATSRDAGLYGYTFGSGTRLTVV.

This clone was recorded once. CDR3 protein: CAWSRAGDGEQFF. In DNA, the CDR3 is TGTGCCTGGTCTCGAGCGGGAGACGGGGAGCAGTTCTTC. The rearrangement uses TRBV30 and TRBJ2-1; 8 bases are shared with TRBD2. The CDR3 runs to 13 residues. V shed 5 bases, J shed 10 bases, and the junction held 10 bases outside the gene matches. Germline V gene lookup returns CDR1 GTSNPN and CDR2 SVGIG (reference sequence).

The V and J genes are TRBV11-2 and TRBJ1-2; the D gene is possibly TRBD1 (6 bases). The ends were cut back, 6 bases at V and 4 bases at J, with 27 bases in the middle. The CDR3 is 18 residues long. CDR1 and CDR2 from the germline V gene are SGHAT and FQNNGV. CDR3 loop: CASRTLRKGGGSSYGYTF. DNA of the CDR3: TGTGCCAGCAGAACCCTTCGGAAAGGAGGGGGTTCTAGCTATGGCTACACCTTC.

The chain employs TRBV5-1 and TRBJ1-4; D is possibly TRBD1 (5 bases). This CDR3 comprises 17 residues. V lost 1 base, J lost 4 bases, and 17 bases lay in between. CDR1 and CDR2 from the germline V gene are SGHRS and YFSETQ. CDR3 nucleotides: TGCGCCAGCAGCTTGTTGCCCACAGGCCGGGGTAATGAAAAACTGTTTTTT. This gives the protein CASSLLPTGRGNEKLFF.

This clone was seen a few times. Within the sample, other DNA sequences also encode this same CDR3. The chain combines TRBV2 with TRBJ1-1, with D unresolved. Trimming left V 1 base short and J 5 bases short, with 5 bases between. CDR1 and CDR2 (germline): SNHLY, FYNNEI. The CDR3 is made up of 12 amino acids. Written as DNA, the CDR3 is TGTGCCAGCAGTGAAGGGCGGACTGAAGCTTTCTTT. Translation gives CASSEGRTEAFF.

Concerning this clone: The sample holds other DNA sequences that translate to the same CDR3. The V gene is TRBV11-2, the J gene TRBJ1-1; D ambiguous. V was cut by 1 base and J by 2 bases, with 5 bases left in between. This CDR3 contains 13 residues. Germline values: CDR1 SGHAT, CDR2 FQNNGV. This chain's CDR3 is CASSLVANTEAFF. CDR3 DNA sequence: TGTGCCAGCAGCTTAGTGGCAAACACTGAAGCTTTCTTT.

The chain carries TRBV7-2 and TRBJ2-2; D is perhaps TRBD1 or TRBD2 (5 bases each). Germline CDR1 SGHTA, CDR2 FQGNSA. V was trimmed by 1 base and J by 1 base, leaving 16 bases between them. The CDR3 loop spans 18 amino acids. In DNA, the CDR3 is TGTGCCAGCAGCTTAGAAGGCAGGGCTAGCCGGAACACCGGGGAGCTGTTTTTT. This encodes CASSLEGRASRNTGELFF. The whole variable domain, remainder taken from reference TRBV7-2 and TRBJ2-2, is GAGVSQSPSNKVTEKGKDVELRCDPISGHTALYWYRQSLGQGLEFLIYFQGNSAPDKSGLPSDRFSAERTGGSVSTLTIQRTQQEDSAVYLCASSLEGRASRNTGELFFGEGSRLTVL.

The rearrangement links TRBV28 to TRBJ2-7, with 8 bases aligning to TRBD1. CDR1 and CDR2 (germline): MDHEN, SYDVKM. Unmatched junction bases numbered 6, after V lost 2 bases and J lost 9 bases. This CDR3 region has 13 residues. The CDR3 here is CASSLMVGQGQYF. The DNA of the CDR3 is TGTGCCAGCAGTTTAATGGTAGGACAGGGGCAGTACTTC. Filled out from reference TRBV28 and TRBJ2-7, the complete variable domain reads DVKVTQSSRYLVKRTGEKVFLECVQDMDHENMFWYRQDPGLGLRLIYFSYDVKMKEKGDIPEGYSVSREKKERFSLILESASTNQTSMYLCASSLMVGQGQYFGPGTRLTVT.

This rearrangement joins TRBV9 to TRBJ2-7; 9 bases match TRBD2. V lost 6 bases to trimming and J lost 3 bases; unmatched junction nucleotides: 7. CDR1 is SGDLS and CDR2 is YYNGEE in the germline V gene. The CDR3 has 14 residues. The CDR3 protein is CASTRTSENYEQYF. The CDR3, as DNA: TGTGCCAGCACCCGGACTAGCGAGAACTACGAGCAGTACTTC. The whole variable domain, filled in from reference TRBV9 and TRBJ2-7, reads DSGVTQTPKHLITATGQRVTLRCSPRSGDLSVYWYQQSLDQGLQFLIQYYNGEERAKGNILERFSAQQFPDLHSELNLSSLELGDSALYFCASTRTSENYEQYFGPGTRLTVT.

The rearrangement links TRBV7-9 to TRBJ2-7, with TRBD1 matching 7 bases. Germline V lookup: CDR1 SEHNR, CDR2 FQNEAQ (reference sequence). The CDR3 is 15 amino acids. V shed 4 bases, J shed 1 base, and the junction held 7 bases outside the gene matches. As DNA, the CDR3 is TGTGCCAGCAGCTCCATCCGGGACAGATCCTACGAGCAGTACTTC. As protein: CASSSIRDRSYEQYF.

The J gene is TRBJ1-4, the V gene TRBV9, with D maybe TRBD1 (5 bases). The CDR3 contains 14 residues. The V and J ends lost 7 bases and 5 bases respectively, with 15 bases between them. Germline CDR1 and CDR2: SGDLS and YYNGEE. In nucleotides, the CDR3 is TGTGCCAGCCAACGGGACGGACGGAATGAAAAACTGTTTTTT. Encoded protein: CASQRDGRNEKLFF. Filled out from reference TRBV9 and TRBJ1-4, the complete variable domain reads DSGVTQTPKHLITATGQRVTLRCSPRSGDLSVYWYQQSLDQGLQFLIQYYNGEERAKGNILERFSAQQFPDLHSELNLSSLELGDSALYFCASQRDGRNEKLFFGSGTQLSVL.

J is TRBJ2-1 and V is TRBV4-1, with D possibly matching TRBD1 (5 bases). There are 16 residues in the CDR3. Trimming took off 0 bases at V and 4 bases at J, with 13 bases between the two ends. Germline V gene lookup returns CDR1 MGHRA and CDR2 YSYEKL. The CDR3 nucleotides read TGCGCCAGCAGCCAAGAAGGGGCTAGTGGGTACAATGAGCAGTTCTTC. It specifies CASSQEGASGYNEQFF.

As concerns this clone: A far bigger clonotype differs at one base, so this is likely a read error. The CDR3 protein is CASSLQGTGRNQPQHF. CDR3 nucleotide sequence: TGCGCCAGCAGCCTACAAGGGACAGGGAGAAATCAGCCCCAGCATTTT. The chain couples TRBV1 to TRBJ1-5; TRBD1, the table's D call, was not compared with the DNA. TRBV1 represents a pseudogene. The CDR3 sequence is 16 residues long.

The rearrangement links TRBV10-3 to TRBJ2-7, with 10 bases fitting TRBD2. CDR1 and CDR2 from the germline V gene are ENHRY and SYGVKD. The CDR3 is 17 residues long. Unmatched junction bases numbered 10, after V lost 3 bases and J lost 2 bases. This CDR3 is CAISDTPGLARTYEQYF. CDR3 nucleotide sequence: TGTGCCATCAGTGACACACCGGGACTAGCGAGAACCTACGAGCAGTACTTC.

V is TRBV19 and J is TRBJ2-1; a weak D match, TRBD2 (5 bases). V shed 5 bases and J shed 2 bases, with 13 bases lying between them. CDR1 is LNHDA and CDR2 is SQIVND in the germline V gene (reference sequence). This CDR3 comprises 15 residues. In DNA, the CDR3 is TGTGCCAGTAGTTGGCGGGCCCGGACCTACAATGAGCAGTTCTTC. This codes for CASSWRARTYNEQFF.